This passage covers 25 T cell receptor beta chains from one sample sequenced in a study of blood T cell repertoires in COVID-19. TCRdb's table, derived via immunoSEQ multiplex PCR, lists solely in-frame clones and lacks some. Of roughly 84,000 clones listed, about four fifths are singletons. Input material: peripheral blood. These receptors originate from a woman in her forties with active or convalescent COVID-19.

The CDR3 DNA reads as TGTGCCAGCAGCGTAGGTAACAGGGTGGGCTCCTACAATGAGCAGTTCTTC. Translating it yields CASSVGNRVGSYNEQFF. This chain links TRBV9 with TRBJ2-1; D might be TRBD1 (6 bases). Germline V gene data show CDR1 as SGDLS and CDR2 as YYNGEE. V was shortened by 0 bases and J by 0 bases, with 13 bases between the two germline ends. This CDR3 region has 17 residues.

The chain recombines TRBV10-3 with TRBJ2-4; TRBD2 agrees at 7 bases. The CDR3 is made up of 14 amino acids. J gave up 3 bases and V 10 bases, and 9 bases lay outside the gene matches. In germline, CDR1 is ENHRY, CDR2 SYGVKD. This CDR3 is CATRLAKDKNIQYF. In DNA form, the CDR3 reads TGTGCCACCCGACTAGCTAAAGACAAAAACATTCAGTACTTC.

The count of this clone is one. The chain employs TRBV7-9 and TRBJ2-1, with 10 positions matching TRBD2. Per germline, CDR1 SEHNR and CDR2 FQNEAQ (reference sequence). V lost 5 bases to trimming and J lost 7 bases; unmatched junction nucleotides: 14. The CDR3 sequence is 17 residues long. For the CDR3, the DNA is TGTGCCAGCAGCGCGAACTTAGCGGGAGGATTAAGGAATGAGCAGTTCTTC. It translates to CASSANLAGGLRNEQFF.

J is TRBJ2-5 and V is TRBV4-2; D might be TRBD1 (6 bases). CDR1 LGHNA and CDR2 YNFKEQ come from the germline V gene. This CDR3 is 17 amino acids long. Trimming cost V 0 bases and J 5 bases, with 19 bases left between them. CDR3 protein: CASSQDWGLGVEETQYF. The CDR3 DNA reads as TGTGCCAGCAGCCAAGATTGGGGGCTTGGCGTGGAGGAGACCCAGTACTTC.

The chain carries TRBV11-2 and TRBJ2-7; D unclear. The CDR3 consists of 16 residues. Trimming pared 0 bases from V and 5 bases from J, leaving 17 bases between. CDR1 is SGHAT, CDR2 FQNNGV, per germline. This CDR3 reads CASSLDLQRGFDEQYF. The CDR3 DNA reads as TGTGCCAGCAGCTTAGACCTCCAAAGAGGATTTGACGAGCAGTACTTC.

The chain joins TRBV6-5 to TRBJ2-7; the match to TRBD2 covers 8 bases. In germline, CDR1 is MNHEY, CDR2 SVGAGI. V dropped 7 bases and J dropped 5; count of bases not matched to a gene: 10. This CDR3 comprises 14 residues. The CDR3 DNA reads as TGTGCCAGCAAATTCACCGGGACTAGTAACGAGCAGTACTTC. It yields the protein CASKFTGTSNEQYF.

The CDR3 is CASSPSWTSGGEQFF. Here the CDR3 DNA reads TGTGCCAGCAGTCCAAGTTGGACTAGCGGGGGTGAGCAGTTCTTC. The genes are TRBV27 and TRBJ2-1; 13 bases match TRBD2. Per germline, CDR1 MNHEY and CDR2 SMNVEV (reference sequence). Unmatched junction bases numbered 7, after V lost 5 bases and J lost 9 bases. This CDR3 is built from 15 residues.

The V gene is TRBV5-1, the J gene TRBJ2-7; 10 nucleotides line up with TRBD2. This CDR3 has 15 amino acids. The V segment lost 2 bases and the J segment 7 bases; nucleotides outside the gene matches: 9. Germline loops: CDR1 SGHRS, CDR2 YFSETQ. In nucleotides, the CDR3 is TGCGCCAGCAGCTTATTGCTAGCGGGAGCTTATGAGCAGTACTTC. Its protein is CASSLLLAGAYEQYF.

V gene TRBV20-1 combines with J gene TRBJ1-2, with TRBD1 matching 7 bases. The CDR3 is 16 amino acids. Germline loops: CDR1 DFQATT, CDR2 SNEGSKA (reference sequence). V shed 3 bases and J 6 bases; nucleotides not matched to a gene: 16. The CDR3 nucleotides read TGCAGTGCTAGTCTTCCGGGACAGATTATCGGCAATGGCTACACCTTC. It translates to CSASLPGQIIGNGYTF.

The CDR3 here is CASSFRGQGHSPLHF. For the CDR3, the DNA is TGTGCCAGCAGCTTCAGGGGACAGGGGCATTCACCCCTCCACTTT. The genes are TRBV11-3 and TRBJ1-6; TRBD1 agrees at 10 bases. The V gene end was trimmed by 3 bases and the J gene end by 8 bases; junction bases not matched to a gene: 4. The CDR3 loop spans 15 amino acids. The germline V gene has CDR1 SGHNT and CDR2 YENEEA.

The chain carries TRBV6-2 or TRBV6-3 and TRBJ2-3; maybe TRBD2 (6 bases). Germline CDR1 reads MNHEY; CDR2 reads SVGEGT. The CDR3 runs 15 residues. The V end was cut by 5 bases, the J end by 0 bases, with 12 bases between. For the CDR3, the DNA is TGTGCCAGCAGTGCGGGACTCGCCAGCACAGATACGCAGTATTTT. Translating gives CASSAGLASTDTQYF.

The chain employs TRBV28 and TRBJ1-2; TRBD1 might be the D (6 bases). Between the trimmed V and J ends, which lost 7 bases and 3 bases, there was a span of 24 bases. Germline V gene data show CDR1 as MDHEN and CDR2 as SYDVKM. This CDR3 is 17 amino acids long. Here the CDR3 DNA reads TGTGCCAGCACCAGAACAGGGAAGGCTATATTGGACTATGGCTACACCTTC. Residues: CASTRTGKAILDYGYTF.

The V gene is TRBV7-8, the J gene TRBJ1-6; the match to TRBD1 covers 9 bases. Germline V gene sequence: CDR1 SGHVS, CDR2 FQNEAQ. With V trimmed by 1 base and J by 5 bases, 3 bases remained unmatched. This CDR3 has 16 residues. The CDR3 region has the DNA TGTGCCAGCAGCTTAGGAGGGACAGGGAATAATTCACCCCTCCACTTT. Translating gives CASSLGGTGNNSPLHF.

The CDR3 sequence: CASSLATGLAGVRETQYF. The CDR3 bases are TGTGCCAGCAGCTTAGCGACGGGACTAGCGGGGGTGAGGGAGACCCAGTACTTC. The chain combines TRBV7-2 with TRBJ2-5; TRBD2 aligns across 14 bases. The CDR3 runs 18 residues. Germline values: CDR1 SGHTA, CDR2 FQGNSA. The J segment lost 5 bases and the V segment lost 0 bases, leaving 8 bases of the junction unmatched.

This clone occurred a few times. The chain has TRBV19 and TRBJ1-6; 7 nucleotides match TRBD1. The length of the CDR3 is 15 residues. CDR1 is LNHDA, CDR2 SQIVND, per germline (reference sequence). After removal of 5 bases from V and 8 bases from J, the junction contained 9 bases not matched to a gene. CDR3 in DNA: TGTGCCAGTAGTCCCTTACGGACAGGCTATTCACCCCTCCACTTT. Protein product: CASSPLRTGYSPLHF.

The chain couples TRBV5-1 to TRBJ1-5, with 7 bases matching TRBD1. In germline, CDR1 is SGHRS, CDR2 YFSETQ. V gave up 2 bases and J gave up 3 bases; unmatched junction bases: 2. The CDR3 extends over 14 amino acids. Here the CDR3 reads CASSLTGDNQPQHF. The CDR3 DNA reads TGCGCCAGCAGCTTAACAGGGGACAATCAGCCCCAGCATTTT.

The chain couples TRBV27 to TRBJ2-3, with a weak D call TRBD1 (6 bases). Germline values: CDR1 MNHEY, CDR2 SMNVEV (reference sequence). CDR3 length: 13 amino acids. Trimming took off 6 bases at V and 5 bases at J, with 12 bases between the two ends. CDR3 amino acids: CASRTDSGDTQYF. In DNA form, the CDR3 reads TGTGCCAGCAGAACGGACAGCGGAGATACGCAGTATTTT.

The chain joins TRBV5-1 to TRBJ1-2; D is unclear. V dropped 0 bases and J dropped 8 bases, with 11 bases sitting between them. The germline CDR1 and CDR2 sequences are SGHRS and YFSETQ. The CDR3 has 13 residues. The CDR3 nucleotides read TGCGCCAGCAGCTTGGGTATTGAGGTCGGCTACACCTTC. Its protein is CASSLGIEVGYTF.

The gene calls are TRBV6-5 and TRBJ2-3; the D is unclear. V lost 1 base to trimming and J lost 5 bases, with 16 bases between them. The V gene's germline CDR1 is MNHEY and CDR2 SVGAGI. This CDR3 is 16 amino acids long. CDR3 protein: CASSYYVSTVQDTQYF. In DNA, the CDR3 is TGTGCCAGCAGTTACTACGTTAGTACAGTTCAAGATACGCAGTATTTT.

This clone was seen once. The J gene is TRBJ1-6, the V gene TRBV4-3; the match to TRBD1 covers 8 bases. This CDR3 comprises 16 residues. Germline assignment: CDR1 LGHNA and CDR2 YSLEER. Losses at the gene ends were 5 bases for V and 5 bases for J; bases not matched to a gene: 8. CDR3 nucleotide sequence: TGCGCCAGCAGCTCAATTTGGACAGGGCATAATTCACCCCTCCACTTT. It is translated as CASSSIWTGHNSPLHF.

V usage is TRBV28 and J usage is TRBJ2-1; TRBD2 might be the D (5 bases). This CDR3 has 15 residues. Germline V gene lookup returns CDR1 MDHEN and CDR2 SYDVKM. With 5 bases removed from V and 0 bases from J, the gap between germline ends came to 11 bases. The CDR3 DNA is TGTGCCAGCAGTCTAGCCTATTACTCCTACAATGAGCAGTTCTTC. Its translation is CASSLAYYSYNEQFF.

The V call is TRBV28, the J call TRBJ1-2; D is unclear. V lost 8 bases and J 2 bases, leaving 9 bases between the germline ends. The CDR3 has 12 amino acids. Germline V gene lookup returns CDR1 MDHEN and CDR2 SYDVKM. In nucleotides, the CDR3 is TGTGCCAGCGGGTCCAGGAACTATGGCTACACCTTC. It encodes CASGSRNYGYTF.

The gene calls are TRBV7-2 and TRBJ2-5, with TRBD2 as a possible D gene (6 bases). The CDR3 sequence is 12 residues long. Trimming removed 5 bases from V and 3 bases from J, with 7 bases in between. Germline V CDR1 and CDR2: SGHTA, FQGNSA. CDR3 residues: CASSPSEETQYF. The CDR3 DNA reads TGTGCCAGCAGCCCTAGCGAAGAGACCCAGTACTTC. Based on the CDR3 plus reference TRBV7-2 and TRBJ2-5, the full variable domain is GAGVSQSPSNKVTEKGKDVELRCDPISGHTALYWYRQSLGQGLEFLIYFQGNSAPDKSGLPSDRFSAERTGGSVSTLTIQRTQQEDSAVYLCASSPSEETQYFGPGTRLLVL.

V usage is TRBV12-3 or TRBV12-4 and J usage is TRBJ1-1; D ambiguous. V was clipped by 3 bases and J by 3 bases, with 8 bases between them. The length of the CDR3 is 13 residues. Written as DNA, the CDR3 is TGTGCCAGCAGTTTGGGAGAGGACACTGAAGCTTTCTTT. Encoded protein: CASSLGEDTEAFF.

This chain connects TRBV5-1 to TRBJ2-1; perhaps TRBD2 as D (7 bases). V dropped 4 bases and J dropped 10 bases, with 18 bases sitting between them. The CDR3 spans 14 residues. In germline, CDR1 is SGHRS, CDR2 YFSETQ. The CDR3 loop is CASSQGGVILEQFF. The CDR3 DNA reads TGCGCCAGCAGCCAAGGGGGGGTGATACTCGAGCAGTTCTTC.